The present T cell receptor (beta chain) was sequenced within a study of a mutant IDH1 vaccine in newly diagnosed glioma. Study-level information: Pretreatment consisted of radiotherapy, temozolomide, or both, with most receiving both.

CDR1 and CDR2 (germline): LNHDA, SQIVND (reference sequence). V gave up 10 bases and J gave up 3 bases; unmatched junction bases: 5. There are 12 residues in the CDR3. The protocol was immunoSEQ multiplex PCR, while the TCRdb copy is restricted to in-frame clones and leaves out a portion. This sample has 60,000 to 75,000 clones, with around 79% found just once. As to time point: baseline, week 1 (first vaccination visit). Treatment described: pre-vaccination baseline after standard-of-care therapy. The study enrolled donors with new WHO grade 3 or 4 IDH1-mutant, ATRX-lost astrocytomas. This clonotype was sampled from a man between 45 and 60 years old with glioma. The sample in question was PBMCs, obtained from a glioma patient treated with radiotherapy, temozolomide or both. J is TRBJ1-1 and V is TRBV19; 7 nucleotides match TRBD1. In nucleotides, the CDR3 is TGTGCCACGAAACAGGGGTACACTGAAGCTTTCTTT. Its translation: CATKQGYTEAFF.